This TCR beta chain was retrieved from a study of blood T cell repertoires in COVID-19. Looking at the study overall: Material from acute and convalescent COVID-19 was sourced from the United States, Italy and Spain. Sample material is recorded as cDNA or gDNA derived from T cells, B-cell-depleted T cells, or PBMCs.

CDR3 size: 15 residues. In the original analysis: Scientists estimated how many nucleated cells there were by amplifying reference gene primers. The method was immunoSEQ multiplex PCR; TCRdb's version includes in-frame clones alone and lacks a portion of them. V and J calls plus clone size are reproduced from that table; the DNA served to infer D and trimming. This sample has about 370,000 clones; more than 70% occur once, and the top ten carry under 4%. Seattle researchers signed up patients amid active infection and tracked them longitudinally. The V call is TRBV12-2, the J call TRBJ2-3; the D call TRBD2 from the table was never checked on the DNA. TRBV12-2 is given as a pseudogene. The sequence was collected from a woman aged 25-40 years with COVID-19, enrolled during active disease. The sequenced sample was peripheral blood. For the CDR3, the DNA is TGTGCAACTGGGGGACTAGCGGAAAGCACAGATACGCAGTATTTT. Amino acid sequence: CATGGLAESTDTQYF.